This TCR beta chain was recorded in a study of regulatory T cells in long-lasting Graves disease (dated by TCRdb to the early 2020s). The study in broad terms: Newly diagnosed Graves' disease patients had taken antithyroid drugs for less than 3 months. Persistent Graves' disease patients were compared with newly diagnosed Graves' disease patients by peripheral blood TCR sequencing and RNA sequencing. The study was registered as a clinical trial and conducted in China. TCR sequencing covered around 13 persistent and approximately 20 newly diagnosed Graves' disease patients, some 33 samples in total. On the study overall, not on this receptor specifically: Persistent patients shared more public clonotypes among themselves (2,741) than newly diagnosed patients did (about 900). Persistent Graves' disease patients showed lower TCR Shannon entropy and fewer highly expanded clones than newly diagnosed patients, suggesting clonal expansion. The study examined only peripheral blood because the primary lesion, thyroid tissue, could not be accessed. The authors acknowledged the small sample size as a limitation that may reduce accuracy. Sequencing and analysis were restricted to the TCR beta chain.

Libraries were constructed by multiplex PCR. Sequencing instrument: Illumina HiSeq 4000. To build TCR beta libraries, CDR3 regions were amplified by Arm-PCR using iRepertoire HTBI primers. Before sequencing, the PCR products went through gel purification. For the original study's pipeline: Across samples, 55 to 80 TRBV and 13 to 15 TRBJ segments were identified and used for gene usage analysis of CDR3 amino acid clonotypes. COPE and FqMerger were used to merge the filtered high-quality paired reads into contigs. BLAST was used to align contigs to the IMGT TRBV, TRBD and TRBJ reference genes, and CDR3 was defined following IMGT. Any clonotype with a frequency above 0.1% was counted as a highly expanded clone. Repertoire diversity was measured by Shannon entropy, and V-J evenness by the Gini coefficient. Public clonotypes were defined as clonotypes shared by more than one individual. TCRdb applied fastp at Q25 and MiXCR to the public reads, then kept only in-frame beta chains. All rows with the same CDR3 protein become a single entry with the most common DNA and genes. The V and J calls and clone size come from TCRdb's table, not from the authors' own analysis. The sample has fewer than 650,000 distinct CDR3 sequences on record, under 20% of them singletons. The top ten clonotypes cover roughly 18% of the sample.

The sample's time point, from its label and the paper: newly diagnosed GD, antithyroid drugs for less than 3 months. For both TCR sequencing and RNA sequencing, RNA was extracted from PBMCs using TRIzol. The diagnosis of Graves' disease followed American Thyroid Association guidelines. The patients came from an endocrinology department in Xi'an, China. Each patient gave 8.5 to 9.5 milliliters of peripheral blood, collected in an EDTA anticoagulant tube. PBMCs were isolated by Ficoll Paque Plus density gradient separation without further T cell sorting. An Agilent 2100 Bioanalyzer and agarose gel were used to check RNA quality, and a NanoDrop 2000 was used to measure RNA concentration. This clonotype was recorded at least ten times. The specificity of this receptor is unknown. No much larger clone is present one base from it, and per-base qualities are unavailable. A further study also used this sample, focusing on T cells in Graves' hyperthyroidism and ophthalmopathy. As that second study puts it: Stable Graves' hyperthyroidism was defined as the absence of progression to ophthalmopathy over 18 months of follow-up. Hyperthyroidism patients were aged 18 to 65 years and newly diagnosed, with disease duration of less than 2 months. The study excluded patients with uncontrolled infections, other autoimmune diseases, pregnancy or lactation. Diagnoses were based on clinical symptoms, serum thyroxine and TRAb, thyroid ultrasound and orbital computed tomography. The TCR CDR3 was subjected to a first round of RT-PCR using the HTBI primer set and the Qiagen OneStep RT-PCR kit. Blood samples also contained most of the expanded thyroid clonotypes (frequency above 0.001), which suggests that blood repertoires may reflect thyroid immune responses. Ophthalmopathy was separated from stable hyperthyroidism by a 13 V-J signature model, with 85% to 90% sensitivity and 81% to 82% specificity obtained in cross-validation and 80%/75% obtained in testing. In validation, the model predicted progression to ophthalmopathy with over 65% sensitivity and about 72% specificity, a median of roughly seven months before onset. To identify distinguishing TCR V-J signatures, a discovery cohort of about 100 patients was used, comprising 43 with Graves' ophthalmopathy and 57 with stable Graves' hyperthyroidism. Prospective prediction of ophthalmopathy was tested in an independent validation cohort consisting of fewer than 20 hyperthyroidism patients and some 17 patients who later progressed to ophthalmopathy. The 100 discovery patients were divided at random into training and test sets in a 7:3 ratio. In six Graves' hyperthyroidism patients, the study also compared T-cell repertoires from thyroid tissue with T-cell repertoires from blood. After blood sampling, hyperthyroidism patients were treated with methimazole at a starting dose of 30 mg daily, and ophthalmopathy patients were treated with high-dose intravenous methylprednisolone. A second multiplex PCR round built the libraries, followed by size selection and purification. Sequencing of the libraries was done on an Illumina HiSeq2000 using paired-end 100 bp reads. SOAPnuke was used to process the raw data, with reads discarded if the reads contained adapters or uncalled bases, had a mean Phred below 15, or lacked an exact constant-primer or identifier match. High-quality paired reads were merged with COPE v1.2.5, and unique nucleotide sequences were defined as clonotypes. Clonotypes were aligned to IMGT TRBV, TRBD and TRBJ reference segments using MiTCR v1.1. Only V-J combinations with frequency above 0.0001, covering 99.2% of repertoires, were analysed. A TCS score was defined as the ratio between F50 (clonal expansion) and ExV (chaos), using BLOSUM62-based TCRdist between CDR3 peptides within each V-J. Welch's t-statistics and random forest reduced 514 V-J features to 10 to 15, which were used in a naive Bayes classifier (R e1071). Sample size was not statistically predetermined, and blinding of investigators to group allocation was not performed. TCR Vbeta CDR3 sequencing of 130 to 150 peripheral blood samples (over 40 ophthalmopathy, about 75 hyperthyroidism and roughly 17 progressor patients) is reported in the paper.

This specimen was peripheral blood mononuclear cells (PBMCs), taken at new diagnosis, from a patient treated with antithyroid drugs. The sequence derives from a woman in her 30s with Graves disease. Donor details come from another sample of the same person, matched by shared clones.

The CDR3 region has the sequence CATSKENRGLSNQPQHF. The DNA sequence is TGTGCCACCAGCAAGGAAAATAGGGGGCTCAGCAATCAGCCCCAGCATTTT. This receptor chain uses TRBV15 and TRBJ1-5; 7 bases in between match TRBD1. There are 17 amino acids in the CDR3, from cysteine to phenylalanine inclusive. The retained sequence is limited to the CDR3, 51 bases, with the frame set at the first base. The germline V end is reduced by 4 bases and the J end by 1 base; junction bases left unmatched: 10. From the germline V gene (reference sequence), CDR1 is LNHNV and CDR2 is YYDKDF.